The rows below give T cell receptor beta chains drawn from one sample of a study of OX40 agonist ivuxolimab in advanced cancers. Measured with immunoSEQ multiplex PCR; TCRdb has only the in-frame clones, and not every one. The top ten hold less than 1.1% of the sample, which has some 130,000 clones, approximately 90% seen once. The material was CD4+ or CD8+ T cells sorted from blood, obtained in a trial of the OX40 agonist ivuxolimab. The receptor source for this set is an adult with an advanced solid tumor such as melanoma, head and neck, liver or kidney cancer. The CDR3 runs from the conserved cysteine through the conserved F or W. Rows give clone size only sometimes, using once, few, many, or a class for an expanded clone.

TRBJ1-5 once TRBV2 CASSEEGRGTHQPQHF
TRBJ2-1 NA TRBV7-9 CASSPNPLAGAYNEQFF
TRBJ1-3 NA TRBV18 CASSPLRNTIYF
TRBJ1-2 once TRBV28 CASLKNYYGYTF
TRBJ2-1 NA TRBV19 CASNGRSSYNEQFF
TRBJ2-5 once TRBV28 CASSLGLAGVETQYF
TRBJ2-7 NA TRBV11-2 CASSFERGRGTYEQYF
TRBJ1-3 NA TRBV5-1 CASSLVLGGSGNTIYF
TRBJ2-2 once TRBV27 CASSLISPFALAGYNTGELFF
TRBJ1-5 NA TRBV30 CAWSVRTNQPQHF
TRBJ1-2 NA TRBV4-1 CASSQGTRGYTF
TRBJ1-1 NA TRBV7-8 CASSWDTKNTEAFF
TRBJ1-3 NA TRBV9 CASSVGVSGNTIYF
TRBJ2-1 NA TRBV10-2 CASSQGRSNNEQFF
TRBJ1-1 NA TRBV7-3 CASSLTGGNTEAFF
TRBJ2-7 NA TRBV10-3 CAISEGQSLSYEQYF
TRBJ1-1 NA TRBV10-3 CAISGQMNTEAFF
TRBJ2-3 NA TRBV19 CASSLTAVTSTDTQYF
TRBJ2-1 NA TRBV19 CASSVASGRSSYNEQFF
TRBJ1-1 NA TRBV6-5 CASTQTQPMNTEAFF
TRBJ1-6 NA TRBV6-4 CASSRDRDNSPLHF
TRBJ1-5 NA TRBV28 CASSLDRGGRNQPQHF